This T cell receptor beta chain emerged from a study of beta chain features in type 1 diabetes. Overall study findings and caveats: Any HLA-type effect on TCRB rearrangement remained unresolved here.

Expressed TCRB transcripts got sequenced, as all isolated RNA was reverse transcribed. Profiled with immunoSEQ multiplex PCR; TCRdb holds only in-frame clones, not every one. The repertoire includes 250,000 to 350,000 clones, 13% to 15% of them detected once, and approximately 6.7% sits in the top ten. The CDR3 is 15 amino acids. The V and J ends lost 6 bases and 5 bases, in that order; junction bases with no gene match: 10. The germline V gene has CDR1 KGHSY and CDR2 FQNENV. This clone was detected a few times. Antigen unknown. Sequencing was carried out using central memory CD4+ T cells from blood. The clonotype originates from a man aged 30 to 45 in good health. The V and J genes are TRBV16 and TRBJ2-1, with 7 bases aligning to TRBD1. CDR3 bases: TGTGCCAGCAGTCCCAGGGGGTGGGGAGACAATGAGCAGTTCTTC. Protein product: CASSPRGWGDNEQFF.